This TCR beta chain stems from a study of identifying expanded T cells in peripheral blood. The CDR3 totals 15 residues. The junction had 6 bases not matched to a gene; V was cut back by 0 bases and J by 5 bases. Germline CDR1 is ENHRY and CDR2 is SYGVKD. Turning to this clone: Its antigen is not identified.

Assay: immunoSEQ multiplex PCR; the TCRdb copy retains only in-frame clones and omits some. This table holds over 90,000 clones, about 91% found once. Overall study findings and caveats: Across healthy donors, higher total template counts meant significantly greater approximately two-week count variance.

V and J are TRBV10-3 and TRBJ2-7; 8 nucleotides line up with TRBD1. The sequence came from a person aged 18 to 69 in good health. The sequenced sample consisted of blood. CDR3 in amino acids: CAISESQGEDDEQYF. For the CDR3, the DNA is TGTGCCATCAGTGAGTCACAGGGGGAGGACGACGAGCAGTACTTC.